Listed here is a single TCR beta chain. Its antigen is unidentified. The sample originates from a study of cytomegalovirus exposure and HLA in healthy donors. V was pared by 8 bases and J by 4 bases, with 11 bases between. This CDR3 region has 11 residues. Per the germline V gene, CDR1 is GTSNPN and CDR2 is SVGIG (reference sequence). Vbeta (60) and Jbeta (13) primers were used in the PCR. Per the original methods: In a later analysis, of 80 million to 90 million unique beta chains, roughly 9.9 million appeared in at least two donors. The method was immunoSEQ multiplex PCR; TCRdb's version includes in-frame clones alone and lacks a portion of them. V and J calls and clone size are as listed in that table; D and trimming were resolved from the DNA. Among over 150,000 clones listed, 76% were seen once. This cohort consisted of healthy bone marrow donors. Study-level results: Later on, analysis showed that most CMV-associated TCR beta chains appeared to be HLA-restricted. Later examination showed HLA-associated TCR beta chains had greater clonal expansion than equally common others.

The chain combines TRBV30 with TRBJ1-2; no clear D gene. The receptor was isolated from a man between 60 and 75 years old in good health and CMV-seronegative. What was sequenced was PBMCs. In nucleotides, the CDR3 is TGTGCCCACAGTGAAGGCTATGGCTACACCTTC. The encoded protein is CAHSEGYGYTF.